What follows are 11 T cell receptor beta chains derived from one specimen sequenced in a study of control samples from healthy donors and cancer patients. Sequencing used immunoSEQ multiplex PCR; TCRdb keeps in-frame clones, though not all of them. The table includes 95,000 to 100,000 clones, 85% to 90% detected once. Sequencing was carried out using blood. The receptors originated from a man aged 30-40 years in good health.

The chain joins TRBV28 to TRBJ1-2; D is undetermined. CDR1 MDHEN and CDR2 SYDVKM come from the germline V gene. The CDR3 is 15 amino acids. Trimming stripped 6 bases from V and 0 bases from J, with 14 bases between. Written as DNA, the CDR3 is TGTGCCAGCAGCCATCCGAAGGCGACTAACTATGGCTACACCTTC. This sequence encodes CASSHPKATNYGYTF.

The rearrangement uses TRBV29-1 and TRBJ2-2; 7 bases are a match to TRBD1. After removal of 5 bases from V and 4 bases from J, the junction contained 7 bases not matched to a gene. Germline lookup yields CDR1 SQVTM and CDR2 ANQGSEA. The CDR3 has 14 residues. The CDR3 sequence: CSVRAGGITGELFF. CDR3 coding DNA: TGCAGCGTTCGGGCAGGGGGAATCACCGGGGAGCTGTTTTTT.

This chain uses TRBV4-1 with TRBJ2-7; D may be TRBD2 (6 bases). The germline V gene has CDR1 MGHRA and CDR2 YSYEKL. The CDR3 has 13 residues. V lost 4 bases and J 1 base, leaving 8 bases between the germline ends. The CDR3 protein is CASSPGLSYEQYF. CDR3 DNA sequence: TGCGCCAGCAGCCCGGGACTTTCCTACGAGCAGTACTTC.

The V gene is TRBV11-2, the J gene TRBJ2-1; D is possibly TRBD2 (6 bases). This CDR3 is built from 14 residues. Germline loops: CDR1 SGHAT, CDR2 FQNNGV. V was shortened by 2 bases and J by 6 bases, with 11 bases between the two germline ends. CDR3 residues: CASSLMGGSNEQFF. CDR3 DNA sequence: TGTGCCAGCAGCTTAATGGGGGGTTCCAATGAGCAGTTCTTC.

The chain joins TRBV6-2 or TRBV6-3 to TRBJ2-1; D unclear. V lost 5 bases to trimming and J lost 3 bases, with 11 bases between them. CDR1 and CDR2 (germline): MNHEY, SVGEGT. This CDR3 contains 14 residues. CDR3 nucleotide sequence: TGTGCCAGCAGTCGGAACGGGTTCTACAATGAGCAGTTCTTC. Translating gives CASSRNGFYNEQFF.

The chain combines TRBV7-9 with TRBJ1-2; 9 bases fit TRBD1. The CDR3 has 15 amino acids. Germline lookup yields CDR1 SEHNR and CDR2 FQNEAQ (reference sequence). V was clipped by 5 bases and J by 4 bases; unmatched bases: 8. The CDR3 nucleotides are TGTGCCAGCAGCCCAAATACAGGGGGCGGCTATGGCTACACCTTC. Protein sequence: CASSPNTGGGYGYTF.

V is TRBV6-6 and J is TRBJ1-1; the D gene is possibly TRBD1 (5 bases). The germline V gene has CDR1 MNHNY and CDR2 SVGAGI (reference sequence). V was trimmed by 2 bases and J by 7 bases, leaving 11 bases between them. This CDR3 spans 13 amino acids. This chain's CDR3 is CASSYAGLFEAFF. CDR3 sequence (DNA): TGTGCCAGCAGTTACGCGGGACTTTTTGAAGCTTTCTTT.

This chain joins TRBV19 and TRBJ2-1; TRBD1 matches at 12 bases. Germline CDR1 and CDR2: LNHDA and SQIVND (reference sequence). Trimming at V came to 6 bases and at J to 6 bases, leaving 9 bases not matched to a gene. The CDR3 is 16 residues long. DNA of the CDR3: TGTGCCAGTAGGAGCCCGGGACAGGGGGCGAGCAATGAGCAGTTCTTC. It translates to CASRSPGQGASNEQFF.

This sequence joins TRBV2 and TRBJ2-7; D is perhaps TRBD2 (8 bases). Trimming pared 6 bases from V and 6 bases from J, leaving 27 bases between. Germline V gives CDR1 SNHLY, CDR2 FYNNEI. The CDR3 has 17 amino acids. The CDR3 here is CASSKQGHGTRVGEQYV. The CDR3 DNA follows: TGTGCCAGCAGCAAACAGGGGCACGGGACTAGGGTGGGCGAGCAGTACGTC.

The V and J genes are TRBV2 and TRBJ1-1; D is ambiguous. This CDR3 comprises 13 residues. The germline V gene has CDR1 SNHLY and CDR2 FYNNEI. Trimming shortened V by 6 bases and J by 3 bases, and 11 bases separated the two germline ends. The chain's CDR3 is CASSRADYTEAFF. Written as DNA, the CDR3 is TGTGCCAGCAGCCGGGCCGATTACACTGAAGCTTTCTTT.

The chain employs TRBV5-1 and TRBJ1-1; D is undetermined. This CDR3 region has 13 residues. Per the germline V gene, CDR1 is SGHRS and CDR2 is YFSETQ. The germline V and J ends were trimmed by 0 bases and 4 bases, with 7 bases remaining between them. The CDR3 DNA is TGCGCCAGCAGCTTGGAGCCGGGCACTGAAGCTTTCTTT. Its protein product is CASSLEPGTEAFF.